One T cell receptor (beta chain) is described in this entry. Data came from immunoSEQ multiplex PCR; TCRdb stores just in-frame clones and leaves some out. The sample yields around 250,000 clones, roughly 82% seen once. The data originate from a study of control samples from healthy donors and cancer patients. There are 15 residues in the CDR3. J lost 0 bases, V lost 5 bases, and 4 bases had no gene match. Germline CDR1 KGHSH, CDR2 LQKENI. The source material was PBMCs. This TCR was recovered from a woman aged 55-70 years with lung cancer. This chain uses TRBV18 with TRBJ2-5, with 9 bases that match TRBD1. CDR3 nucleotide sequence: TGTGCCAGCTCATCGGGACAGGGTAACCAAGAGACCCAGTACTTC. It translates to CASSSGQGNQETQYF.